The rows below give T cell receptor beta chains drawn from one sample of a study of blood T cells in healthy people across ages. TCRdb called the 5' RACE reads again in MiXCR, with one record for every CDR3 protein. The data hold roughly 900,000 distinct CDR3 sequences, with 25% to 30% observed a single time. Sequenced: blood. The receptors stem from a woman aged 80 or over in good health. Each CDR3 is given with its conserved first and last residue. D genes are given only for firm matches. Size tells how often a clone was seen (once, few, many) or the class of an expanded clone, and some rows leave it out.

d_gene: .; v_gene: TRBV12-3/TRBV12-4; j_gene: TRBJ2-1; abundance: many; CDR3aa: CASLHQNAGINEQFF; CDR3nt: TGTGCCAGCCTTCACCAGAATGCGGGTATCAATGAGCAGTTCTTC
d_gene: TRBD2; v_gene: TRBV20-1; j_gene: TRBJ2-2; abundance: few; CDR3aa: CSAPPAGGRTGELFF; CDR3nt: TGCAGTGCTCCCCCCGCGGGGGGGCGGACCGGGGAGCTGTTTTTT
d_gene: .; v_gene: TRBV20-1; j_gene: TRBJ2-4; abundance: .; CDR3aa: CSARETETPGNIQYF; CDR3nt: TGCAGTGCCAGGGAAACCGAGACCCCAGGAAACATTCAGTACTTC
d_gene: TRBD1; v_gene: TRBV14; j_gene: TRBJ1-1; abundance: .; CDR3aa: CVSSPRDRGHGTEAFF; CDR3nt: TGTGTCAGCAGCCCTCGGGACAGGGGGCACGGCACTGAAGCTTTCTTT
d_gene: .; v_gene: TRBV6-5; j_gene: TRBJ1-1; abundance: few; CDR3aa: CASSRLNTEAFF; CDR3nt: TGTGCCAGTTCCCGGCTGAACACTGAAGCTTTCTTT
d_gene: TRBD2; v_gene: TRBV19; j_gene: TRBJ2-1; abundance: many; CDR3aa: CASSKSGGASYNEQFF; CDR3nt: TGTGCCAGTAGTAAAAGCGGGGGGGCCTCCTACAATGAGCAGTTCTTC
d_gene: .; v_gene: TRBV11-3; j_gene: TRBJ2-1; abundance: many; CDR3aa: CASSLDQGSGNEQFF; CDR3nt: TGTGCCAGCAGCTTAGATCAGGGAAGCGGGAATGAGCAGTTCTTC
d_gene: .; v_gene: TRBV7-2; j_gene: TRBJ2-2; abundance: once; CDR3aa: CAGIYEQRDTGELFF; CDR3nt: TGTGCCGGCATCTACGAGCAGAGGGACACCGGGGAGCTGTTTTTT
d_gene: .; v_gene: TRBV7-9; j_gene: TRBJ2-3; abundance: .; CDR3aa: CASSLSGSSTGTQYF; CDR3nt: TGTGCCAGCAGCTTATCCGGGTCTAGCACAGGTACGCAGTATTTT
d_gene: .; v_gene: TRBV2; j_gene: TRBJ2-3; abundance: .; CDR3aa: CASSRRGAVPFPSTDTQYF; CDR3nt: TGTGCCAGCAGCAGACGGGGGGCCGTACCTTTCCCTAGCACAGATACGCAGTATTTT
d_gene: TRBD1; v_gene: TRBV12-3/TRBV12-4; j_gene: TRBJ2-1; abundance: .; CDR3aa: CASSQAGTDNEQFF; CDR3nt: TGTGCCAGCAGTCAAGCCGGGACAGACAATGAGCAGTTCTTC
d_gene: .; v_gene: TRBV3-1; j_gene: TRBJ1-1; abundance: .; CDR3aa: CASSRLGANTEAFF; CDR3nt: TGTGCCAGCAGCCGATTAGGGGCAAACACTGAAGCTTTCTTT
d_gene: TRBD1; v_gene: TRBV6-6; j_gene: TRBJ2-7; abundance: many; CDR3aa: CASSYNDRGPYEQYF; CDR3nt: TGTGCCAGCAGTTACAATGACAGGGGACCCTACGAGCAGTACTTC
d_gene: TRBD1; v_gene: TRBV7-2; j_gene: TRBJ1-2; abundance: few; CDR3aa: CASSRPGGYGYTF; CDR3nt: TGTGCCAGCAGCCGACCAGGGGGCTATGGCTACACCTTC
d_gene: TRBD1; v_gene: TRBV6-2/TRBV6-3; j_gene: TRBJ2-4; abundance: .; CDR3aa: CASSFPRTLDRGLGNIQYF; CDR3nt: TGTGCCAGCAGTTTTCCCAGAACACTCGACAGGGGGCTTGGAAACATTCAGTACTTC
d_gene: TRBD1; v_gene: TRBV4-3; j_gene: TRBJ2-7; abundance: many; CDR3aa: CASSQRLGQGREQYF; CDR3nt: TGCGCCAGCAGCCAAAGGCTAGGACAGGGACGCGAGCAGTACTTC
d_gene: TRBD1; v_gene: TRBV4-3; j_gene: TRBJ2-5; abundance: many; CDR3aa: CASSQGPGGQETQYF; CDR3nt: TGCGCCAGCAGCCAAGGCCCAGGGGGCCAAGAGACCCAGTACTTC
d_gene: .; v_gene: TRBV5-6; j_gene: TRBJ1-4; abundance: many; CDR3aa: CASSGGEAVNEKLFF; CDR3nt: TGTGCCAGCAGCGGTGGGGAGGCTGTAAATGAAAAACTGTTTTTT
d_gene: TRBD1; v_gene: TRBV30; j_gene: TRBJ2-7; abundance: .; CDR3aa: CAWVMNRGPHEQYF; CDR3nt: TGTGCCTGGGTAATGAACAGGGGCCCCCACGAGCAGTACTTC